This T cell receptor (beta chain) was identified in a study of blood T cell repertoires in COVID-19. About the research overall: The United States, Italy and Spain provided the acute and convalescent COVID-19 samples. In each case, the material was cDNA or gDNA derived from T cells, B-cell-depleted T cells, or PBMCs.

Germline V CDR1 and CDR2: MGHRA, YSYEKL. V gave up 4 bases and J gave up 7 bases; unmatched junction bases: 7. The CDR3 spans 15 residues. Original processing methods: The authors estimated nucleated cell counts from reference gene primer amplification. TCRdb's table, derived via immunoSEQ multiplex PCR, lists solely in-frame clones and lacks some. From that table come the V and J calls and clone size; the DNA was used to work out D and trimming. The repertoire holds 250,000 to 350,000 clones, roughly 87% seen once, with about 2% in the top ten. Sequences were obtained from peripheral blood. The sequence was collected from a man between 18 and 35 years old with active or convalescent COVID-19. The V call is TRBV4-1, the J call TRBJ1-2; 12 bases align to TRBD1. The CDR3 sequence is CASSLGTGGAGGYTF. CDR3 in DNA: TGCGCCAGCAGCCTTGGGACAGGGGGCGCGGGTGGCTACACCTTC.